These 24 T cell receptor beta chains originate from one sample sequenced in a study of Ad26.COV2.S vaccination and SARS-CoV-2 variants. The treatment denotes: 15 to 20 received Ad26.COV2.S at low or high dose, single or two shots; five or six received placebo; per-sample allocation not given. Day 63 after the first vaccine or placebo injection was the time point for sampling. Sequenced by immunoSEQ multiplex PCR; TCRdb stores in-frame clones only, minus some. The sample consists of 400,000 to 500,000 clones, 89% of them appearing once. The starting material was peripheral blood, obtained in a trial of Ad26.COV2.S vaccine versus placebo. These receptors all come from a person aged 18-60 years who received the Ad26.COV2.S COVID-19 vaccine or a placebo.

Worth noting for this clone: Germline and junction disagree at one end, which may indicate a read error. The V gene is TRBV7-2, the J gene TRBJ2-5, with 10 bases fitting TRBD2. Germline loops: CDR1 SGHTA, CDR2 FQGNSA. The CDR3 totals 14 residues. Here the CDR3 reads CASRLAGGYETQYF. CDR3 nucleotide sequence: TGTGCCAGCAGATTAGCGGGGGGTTATGAGACCCAGTACTTC. The variable domain in full, with the rest retrieved from reference TRBV7-2 and TRBJ2-5, is GAGVSQSPSNKVTEKGKDVELRCDPISGHTALYWYRQSLGQGLEFLIYFQGNSAPDKSGLPSDRFSAERTGGSVSTLTIQRTQQEDSAVYLCASRLAGGYETQYFGPGTRLLVL.

This clone was found once. The J gene is TRBJ1-1, the V gene TRBV6-5; the match to TRBD1 covers 9 bases. CDR1 is MNHEY, CDR2 SVGAGI, per germline. The V and J ends lost 6 bases and 4 bases, in that order; junction bases with no gene match: 6. The CDR3 extends over 14 amino acids. CDR3 region: CASSQRDRVTEAFF. In DNA form, the CDR3 reads TGTGCCAGCAGCCAGAGGGACAGGGTCACTGAAGCTTTCTTT.

This clone was recorded once. The chain has TRBV7-9 and TRBJ2-3; TRBD1 matches at 8 bases. V shed 2 bases and J 1 base; nucleotides not matched to a gene: 8. The germline V gene has CDR1 SEHNR and CDR2 FQNEAQ (reference sequence). The CDR3 runs 17 residues. CDR3 sequence reads: CASSLSPWGQGTDTQYF. The CDR3 nucleotides read TGTGCCAGCAGCTTATCCCCCTGGGGACAGGGCACAGATACGCAGTATTTT.

The chain uses TRBV24-1 and TRBJ1-5; TRBD1 matches 7 bases. V shed 2 bases and J 7 bases; nucleotides not matched to a gene: 7. There are 15 residues in the CDR3. Germline V lookup: CDR1 KGHDR, CDR2 SFDVKD. The CDR3 is CATSDSSGTEQPQHF. DNA for the CDR3: TGTGCCACCAGTGATTCCTCCGGGACAGAACAGCCCCAGCATTTT.

This chain connects TRBV18 to TRBJ1-1; possibly TRBD1 for D (6 bases). The V end was cut by 5 bases, the J end by 7 bases, with 11 bases between. The CDR3 sequence is 12 residues long. In germline, CDR1 is KGHSH, CDR2 LQKENI. CDR3 bases: TGTGCCAGCTCATCAATACAGGGTGAAGCTTTCTTT. Protein: CASSSIQGEAFF.

DNA of the CDR3: TGCGCCAGCAGCCAAGACGAACCACCGGGACAGGGCCACGAGCAGTACGTC. Protein: CASSQDEPPGQGHEQYV. The rearrangement joins TRBV4-1 to TRBJ2-7; 9 bases fit TRBD1. The CDR3 is 17 residues long. Per the germline V gene, CDR1 is MGHRA and CDR2 is YSYEKL. Losses at the gene ends were 0 bases for V and 5 bases for J; bases not matched to a gene: 11.

This clone was seen more than once but under ten times. Other DNA sequences in the sample encode the same CDR3. This sequence joins TRBV29-1 and TRBJ2-5, with 12 bases lining up with TRBD2. This CDR3 is 12 amino acids long. Per the germline V gene, CDR1 is SQVTM and CDR2 is ANQGSEA. The trim removed 5 bases at V and 5 bases at J, leaving 0 bases unmatched. DNA for the CDR3: TGCAGCGTTCTAGCGGGGGGGGAGACCCAGTACTTC. Amino acid sequence: CSVLAGGETQYF. The whole variable domain, filled in from reference TRBV29-1 and TRBJ2-5, reads SAVISQKPSRDICQRGTSLTIQCQVDSQVTMMFWYRQQPGQSLTLIATANQGSEATYESGFVIDKFPISRPNLTFSTLTVSNMSPEDSSIYLCSVLAGGETQYFGPGTRLLVL.

The rearrangement uses TRBV7-8 and TRBJ2-7; 8 bases match TRBD1. Looked up from germline, CDR1 is SGHVS and CDR2 is FQNEAQ. The CDR3 runs 15 residues. Trimming took 5 bases from V and 2 from J; bases not matched to a gene: 8. Here the CDR3 DNA reads TGTGCCAGCAGCGACTCAGGGGGCGCGACCTACGAGCAGTACTTC. It translates to CASSDSGGATYEQYF.

As concerns this clone: Other DNA variants within this sample encode the same CDR3. The rearrangement uses TRBV7-3 and TRBJ2-1; D is undetermined. The V gene's germline CDR1 is SGHTA and CDR2 FQGTGA. V dropped 2 bases and J dropped 1 base, with 6 bases sitting between them. This CDR3 contains 14 residues. The CDR3 region has the DNA TGTGCCAGCAGCTTAGAAAGTTCCTACAATGAGCAGTTCTTC. It encodes CASSLESSYNEQFF.

The V and J genes are TRBV13 and TRBJ2-7; 11 nucleotides agree with TRBD1. This CDR3 is built from 19 residues. V was clipped by 6 bases and J by 2 bases; unmatched bases: 18. Germline CDR1 is PRHDT and CDR2 is FYEKMQ (reference sequence). In DNA form, the CDR3 reads TGTGCCAGCAGTCCGGGACAGGGGGGCGTATTCCCCCCTACCTACGAGCAGTACGTC. Amino acid sequence: CASSPGQGGVFPPTYEQYV.

This chain joins TRBV5-6 and TRBJ2-1; 11 bases are a match to TRBD2. The V segment lost 1 base and the J segment 14 bases; nucleotides outside the gene matches: 14. Germline V CDR1 and CDR2: SGHDT, YYEEEE. This CDR3 is 16 amino acids long. The CDR3 region has the DNA TGTGCCAGCAGCTTGTATCCGGGACTAGCGGTTCATGGGGAGTTCTTC. It translates to CASSLYPGLAVHGEFF.

The V call is TRBV4-3, the J call TRBJ2-7; no clear D gene. The CDR3 is made up of 14 amino acids. CDR1 and CDR2 from the germline V gene are LGHNA and YSLEER. Trimming took 1 base from V and 2 from J, leaving 9 bases between them. The chain's CDR3 is CASSQGREPYEQYF. In DNA form, the CDR3 reads TGCGCCAGCAGCCAAGGGCGTGAACCCTACGAGCAGTACTTC.

The rearrangement joins TRBV18 to TRBJ2-5, with D tentatively TRBD1 (5 bases). Germline V gene lookup returns CDR1 KGHSH and CDR2 LQKENI. V shed 1 base and J shed 5 bases, with 14 bases lying between them. The CDR3 spans 15 residues. CDR3 nucleotides: TGTGCCAGCTCACCACGGTCTGGGGCCGGTGAGACCCAGTACTTC. It codes for CASSPRSGAGETQYF.

The chain links TRBV25-1 to TRBJ2-4, with D maybe TRBD2 (5 bases). V gave up 10 bases and J gave up 5 bases, with 24 bases separating them. The germline CDR1 and CDR2 sequences are MGHDK and SYGVNS. The length of the CDR3 is 16 residues. The DNA for the CDR3 is TGTGCCACCTCCCAACGTCGGGGTGGAGGCGAAAACATTCAGTACTTC. Translating gives CATSQRRGGGENIQYF.

The V gene is TRBV3-1 (or the pseudogene TRBV3-2), the J gene TRBJ1-2, with D hard to call. Trimming shortened V by 1 base and J by 8 bases, and 11 bases separated the two germline ends. CDR1 and CDR2 (germline): LGHDT, YNNKEL (reference sequence). CDR3 length: 13 amino acids. CDR3 amino acids: CASSQGTGSGYTF. The CDR3, as DNA: TGTGCCAGCAGCCAAGGCACGGGTAGCGGCTACACCTTC.

V is TRBV5-1 and J is TRBJ1-1; 9 bases agree with TRBD1. This CDR3 is built from 15 residues. The V gene end was trimmed by 3 bases and the J gene end by 3 bases; junction bases not matched to a gene: 6. Per germline, CDR1 SGHRS and CDR2 YFSETQ. In DNA form, the CDR3 reads TGCGCCAGCAGCTACCGGACAGGGGTGTACACTGAAGCTTTCTTT. This codes for CASSYRTGVYTEAFF.

This rearrangement joins TRBV5-1 to TRBJ2-2, with D unclear. V gave up 4 bases and J gave up 1 base, with 5 bases separating them. This CDR3 is built from 13 residues. Germline V CDR1 and CDR2: SGHRS, YFSETQ. The CDR3 loop is CASSQGNTGELFF. The CDR3 DNA reads TGCGCCAGCAGCCAAGGGAACACCGGGGAGCTGTTTTTT.

The genes are TRBV5-1 and TRBJ2-1; D gene uncertain. CDR1 is SGHRS and CDR2 is YFSETQ in the germline V gene. The CDR3 sequence is 12 residues long. V was clipped by 4 bases and J by 4 bases, with 6 bases between them. The CDR3 sequence is CASSPSYNEQFF. CDR3 nucleotide sequence: TGCGCCAGCAGCCCCTCTTACAATGAGCAGTTCTTC.

The V gene is TRBV18, the J gene TRBJ2-1, with D maybe TRBD2 (6 bases). Germline V CDR1 and CDR2: KGHSH, LQKENI. The CDR3 has 16 amino acids. Trimming stripped 2 bases from V and 8 bases from J, with 19 bases between. CDR3 protein: CASSPRGGGVWDEQFF. CDR3 DNA sequence: TGTGCCAGCTCACCAAGAGGCGGCGGGGTGTGGGATGAGCAGTTCTTC.

This clone was detected once. The chain recombines TRBV18 with TRBJ2-3; TRBD2 matches 8 bases. Germline V lookup: CDR1 KGHSH, CDR2 LQKENI. J lost 4 bases, V lost 2 bases, and 5 bases had no gene match. The CDR3 loop spans 15 amino acids. CDR3 sequence reads: CASSPGGGRADTQYF. CDR3 in DNA: TGTGCCAGCTCACCAGGCGGGGGGCGCGCAGATACGCAGTATTTT.

This clone has a single count. This chain connects TRBV15 to TRBJ2-2; 7 bases line up with TRBD1. The germline gives CDR1 LNHNV, CDR2 YYDKDF (reference sequence). The V and J ends lost 5 bases and 2 bases, in that order; junction bases with no gene match: 11. This CDR3 has 17 amino acids. The CDR3 region is CATSRPRDSFNTGELFF. As DNA, the CDR3 is TGTGCCACCAGCCGACCCCGGGACAGCTTCAACACCGGGGAGCTGTTTTTT.

The V gene is TRBV24-1, the J gene TRBJ2-5; 12 bases are shared with TRBD2. The CDR3 loop spans 17 amino acids. The ends lost 5 bases at V and 5 bases at J; junction bases unmatched: 11. Germline V CDR1 and CDR2: KGHDR, SFDVKD. The CDR3 bases are TGTGCCACCAGTGCCCTAGCGGGGGGGCCAAAAGGGGAGACCCAGTACTTC. Translating it yields CATSALAGGPKGETQYF.

The genes are TRBV30 and TRBJ2-2; maybe TRBD1 (5 bases). Between the trimmed V and J ends, which lost 3 bases and 4 bases, there was a span of 15 bases. This CDR3 has 15 amino acids. The germline CDR1 and CDR2 sequences are GTSNPN and SVGIG (reference sequence). CDR3 bases: TGTGCCTGGAGCCCCCTCAGGGATCCCACCGGGGAGCTGTTTTTT. This codes for CAWSPLRDPTGELFF.

This clone came up a few times. The chain employs TRBV4-3 and TRBJ2-7; D may match TRBD1 or TRBD2 (6 bases each). Trimming left V 0 bases short and J 3 bases short, with 12 bases between. Germline CDR1 reads LGHNA; CDR2 reads YSLEER. The CDR3 is made up of 15 amino acids. The CDR3 nucleotides read TGCGCCAGCAGCCAAGATTACGGGGGCAGCTACGAGCAGTACGTC. Translated, it gives CASSQDYGGSYEQYV.